Each of the 23 T cell receptor beta chains below was sequenced from the same sample in a study of shared clonotypes between healthy human individuals. Profiling relied on immunoSEQ multiplex PCR, and the TCRdb table lists in-frame clones only, not all of them. The sample consists of about 2.1 million clones, just over 90% of them appearing once. CD45RO-negative cells were positively selected for CCR7, leaving out terminally differentiated effector memory CD45RA+ cells. The sample consisted of naive CD8+ T cells from PBMCs. Receptors were obtained from a man between 18 and 35 years old in good health. Some clones in this sample may be carry-over from other donors' samples.

The V and J genes are TRBV19 and TRBJ1-1; D call uncertain. The CDR3 has 15 amino acids. Between the trimmed V and J ends, which lost 3 bases and 0 bases, there was a span of 11 bases. Germline V gene sequence: CDR1 LNHDA, CDR2 SQIVND (reference sequence). The CDR3 loop reads CASSMVRTLNTEAFF. The DNA of the CDR3 is TGTGCCAGTAGTATGGTTCGGACCTTGAACACTGAAGCTTTCTTT.

The CDR3 DNA is TGTGCCAGCAGCTTACCCGGTGGCGGCTGGCAGCCCCAGCATTTT. It encodes CASSLPGGGWQPQHF. V and J are TRBV7-9 and TRBJ1-5; D is undetermined. Germline assignment: CDR1 SEHNR and CDR2 FQNEAQ (reference sequence). The length of the CDR3 is 15 residues. Trimming removed 2 bases from V and 7 bases from J, with 15 bases in between.

J is TRBJ2-7 and V is TRBV28; D might be TRBD1 or TRBD2, each matching 5 bases. The CDR3 is 16 amino acids. Trimming stripped 5 bases from V and 3 bases from J, with 20 bases between. Germline lookup yields CDR1 MDHEN and CDR2 SYDVKM. CDR3 DNA sequence: TGTGCCAGCAGTCCCCTATCCGGGACGGTGAGCTACGAGCAGTACTTC. Translation: CASSPLSGTVSYEQYF.

This chain joins TRBV11-2 and TRBJ2-7; TRBD2 matches 7 bases. Losses at the gene ends were 4 bases for V and 4 bases for J; bases not matched to a gene: 10. The germline V gene has CDR1 SGHAT and CDR2 FQNNGV. The CDR3 totals 15 residues. The CDR3 spells CASSYWMGGYYEQYF. The CDR3 nucleotides read TGTGCCAGCAGCTACTGGATGGGGGGGTATTACGAGCAGTACTTC.

The rearrangement links TRBV18 to TRBJ1-1, with TRBD1 as a possible D gene (6 bases). The CDR3 sequence is 13 residues long. Germline loops: CDR1 KGHSH, CDR2 LQKENI. Trimming pared 4 bases from V and 4 bases from J, leaving 10 bases between. DNA for the CDR3: TGTGCCAGCTCACAGGGGGTTGGCACTGAAGCTTTCTTT. Encoded protein: CASSQGVGTEAFF.

The chain recombines TRBV25-1 with TRBJ2-1; 12 nucleotides agree with TRBD2. CDR3 size: 14 residues. With 7 bases clipped from V and 5 bases from J, the junction kept 3 bases outside the gene matches. Germline CDR1 reads MGHDK; CDR2 reads SYGVNS. The CDR3 DNA is TGTGCCAGCACTAGCGGGAGGGGAAACAATGAGCAGTTCTTC. Protein product: CASTSGRGNNEQFF.

The chain has TRBV18 and TRBJ2-4; TRBD1 aligns across 8 bases. Trimming at V came to 3 bases and at J to 4 bases, leaving 8 bases not matched to a gene. Germline assignment: CDR1 KGHSH and CDR2 LQKENI. The length of the CDR3 is 16 residues. The CDR3 protein is CASSPSIRTGKNIQYF. The CDR3 DNA follows: TGTGCCAGCTCACCCTCAATCAGGACAGGGAAAAACATTCAGTACTTC.

The gene calls are TRBV5-1 and TRBJ2-5; D gene uncertain. The CDR3 is 14 residues long. V was pared by 1 base and J by 2 bases, with 9 bases between. Germline lookup yields CDR1 SGHRS and CDR2 YFSETQ. CDR3 nucleotide sequence: TGCGCCAGCAGCTTGAGCCAGGCTCAAGAGACCCAGTACTTC. Its translation: CASSLSQAQETQYF.

This clone appeared a single time. V and J are TRBV28 and TRBJ1-1; unclear D gene. The CDR3 contains 12 residues. The V end lost 4 bases, the J end lost 1 base, and 4 bases lay between the germline ends. In germline, CDR1 is MDHEN, CDR2 SYDVKM. CDR3 region: CASSWSNTEAFF. CDR3 sequence (DNA): TGTGCCAGCAGTTGGTCGAACACTGAAGCTTTCTTT.

CDR3 protein: CASSQEGLAGGVPYEQYF. CDR3 DNA sequence: TGTGCCAGCAGCCAGGAGGGACTAGCGGGAGGTGTTCCCTACGAGCAGTACTTC. This chain links TRBV14 with TRBJ2-7; 15 positions agree with TRBD2. There are 18 residues in the CDR3. The V and J ends lost 3 bases and 2 bases, in that order; junction bases with no gene match: 8. CDR1 and CDR2 (germline): SGHDN, FVKESK.

This chain connects TRBV11-2 to TRBJ2-1; D not certain. Germline values: CDR1 SGHAT, CDR2 FQNNGV. There are 12 residues in the CDR3. V was trimmed by 1 base and J by 15 bases, leaving 13 bases between them. This CDR3 reads CASSLGPAAPFF. In nucleotides, the CDR3 is TGTGCCAGCAGCTTAGGGCCGGCAGCGCCGTTCTTC.

The chain links TRBV28 to TRBJ2-5; no clear D gene. This CDR3 contains 13 residues. The V end was cut by 5 bases, the J end by 8 bases, with 15 bases between. Per the germline V gene, CDR1 is MDHEN and CDR2 is SYDVKM. The CDR3: CASSPHWAVTQYF. CDR3 bases: TGTGCCAGCAGTCCGCACTGGGCCGTCACCCAGTACTTC.

The genes are TRBV4-1 and TRBJ1-1, with 7 bases lining up with TRBD1. Germline V gene data show CDR1 as MGHRA and CDR2 as YSYEKL. Trimming removed 3 bases from V and 0 bases from J; junction bases left unmatched: 7. CDR3 length: 16 residues. The CDR3 DNA sequence: TGCGCCAGCAGCCACGCGGGAGGGGGCCTGAACACTGAAGCTTTCTTT. Translated: CASSHAGGGLNTEAFF.

This chain links TRBV10-3 with TRBJ2-2, with TRBD1 matching over 9 bases. V lost 6 bases to trimming and J lost 6 bases; unmatched junction nucleotides: 5. The CDR3 totals 14 residues. The germline V gene encodes CDR1 ENHRY and CDR2 SYGVKD. The CDR3: CAISPGQGSGELFF. CDR3 DNA: TGTGCCATCAGCCCGGGACAGGGCTCCGGGGAGCTGTTTTTT.

As for this clone: The same CDR3 can be traced to other DNA sequences in this sample. The chain links TRBV7-9 to TRBJ1-1, with 8 bases that match TRBD1. The CDR3 is made up of 14 amino acids. Germline V gene data show CDR1 as SEHNR and CDR2 as FQNEAQ (reference sequence). With 3 bases clipped from V and 1 base from J, the junction kept 1 base outside the gene matches. CDR3 DNA sequence: TGTGCCAGCAGCTTCGGGACAGGGAACACTGAAGCTTTCTTT. Its translation: CASSFGTGNTEAFF.

Concerning this clone itself: Other DNA sequences from this sample encode an identical CDR3 as well. This chain uses TRBV19 with TRBJ2-7; a weak D match, TRBD2 (6 bases). CDR1 LNHDA and CDR2 SQIVND come from the germline V gene (reference sequence). The V end was cut by 3 bases, the J end by 3 bases, with 9 bases between. The CDR3 length is 13 residues. Written as DNA, the CDR3 is TGTGCCAGTAGTATTCGGGGAGGCTACGAGCAGTACTTC. Its translation is CASSIRGGYEQYF.

The chain combines TRBV6-1 with TRBJ2-5; TRBD1 aligns across 10 bases. This CDR3 comprises 14 residues. Germline-derived CDR1 and CDR2 are MNHNS and SASEGT. The V segment lost 7 bases and the J segment 5 bases; nucleotides outside the gene matches: 7. The CDR3 loop reads CASILTGGWETQYF. The CDR3 DNA is TGTGCCAGCATCCTGACAGGGGGCTGGGAGACCCAGTACTTC.

The CDR3 spells CASSVLASSYNEQFF. The CDR3 region has the DNA TGTGCCAGCAGTGTACTAGCGTCCTCCTACAATGAGCAGTTCTTC. The V call is TRBV28, the J call TRBJ2-1, with 7 bases that match TRBD2. Per the germline V gene, CDR1 is MDHEN and CDR2 is SYDVKM. V gave up 5 bases and J gave up 0 bases; unmatched junction bases: 4. The CDR3 runs 15 residues.

The chain joins TRBV27 to TRBJ2-2; 8 bases match TRBD1. The CDR3 spans 18 residues. CDR1 and CDR2 (germline): MNHEY, SMNVEV (reference sequence). The V and J ends lost 5 bases and 4 bases, in that order; junction bases with no gene match: 15. CDR3 region: CASSQSLLTGAPTGELFF. The CDR3 DNA is TGTGCCAGCAGTCAATCACTCCTGACAGGGGCACCCACCGGGGAGCTGTTTTTT.

V gene TRBV9 combines with J gene TRBJ1-5, with D possibly matching TRBD1 (6 bases). The V end lost 0 bases, the J end lost 7 bases, and 14 bases lay between the germline ends. The CDR3 length is 15 residues. The germline V gene has CDR1 SGDLS and CDR2 YYNGEE. The CDR3 region has the DNA TGTGCCAGCAGCGTAGGATCGGGGGCGGGGCAGCCCCAGCATTTT. It specifies CASSVGSGAGQPQHF.

This chain joins TRBV5-1 and TRBJ2-1; possible D gene TRBD1, 6 bases. Trimming stripped 2 bases from V and 8 bases from J, with 17 bases between. The CDR3 is 15 residues long. Looked up from germline, CDR1 is SGHRS and CDR2 is YFSETQ. This chain's CDR3 is CASSLWTAQGDEQFF. CDR3 coding DNA: TGCGCCAGCAGCTTATGGACAGCACAAGGGGATGAGCAGTTCTTC.

The CDR3 loop reads CASSLPASYEQYF. The CDR3 coding sequence is TGTGCCAGCAGCTTGCCAGCCTCCTACGAGCAGTACTTC. The gene calls are TRBV5-8 and TRBJ2-7; D is undetermined. CDR3 size: 13 residues. Trimming removed 1 base at V and 0 bases at J, with 5 bases between. The germline CDR1 and CDR2 sequences are SGHTS and YDEGEE. The full variable domain, in which reference TRBV5-8 and TRBJ2-7 provide the parts outside the CDR3, is EAGVTQSPTHLIKTRGQQATLRCSPISGHTSVYWYQQALGLGLQFLLWYDEGEERNRGNFPPRFSGRQFPNYSSELNVNALELEDSALYLCASSLPASYEQYFGPGTRLTVT.

The chain uses TRBV7-8 and TRBJ2-1; 11 positions agree with TRBD2. CDR3 length: 18 residues. Germline trimming cut 5 bases from V and 2 bases from J; bases unmatched to any gene: 11. Per the germline V gene, CDR1 is SGHVS and CDR2 is FQNEAQ. CDR3 DNA sequence: TGTGCCAGCAGCCCGGGACTAGCGGATGCGGTGGCCTACAATGAGCAGTTCTTC. Protein product: CASSPGLADAVAYNEQFF.